This TCR beta chain derives from a study of T cell clusters in autoimmune cytopenias. Study-wide findings and caveats: Physiological T cell clusters of healthy donors were apparently absent in primary autoimmune cytopenia patients.

This CDR3 has 14 residues. The germline CDR1 and CDR2 sequences are SGHKS and YYEKEE (reference sequence). Each sample's input was around 250 ng genomic DNA, approximately 37,500 genome equivalents. About this clonotype: What it binds is unknown.

TRB was amplified by touch-down multiplex PCR, primer pools A and B combined. From the multiplex PCR reads, TCRdb lists one entry per CDR3 protein and no DNA. This table holds fewer than 4,000 distinct CDR3 sequences. The same data also went into a second study, on T cell repertoires in aging, cancer and after chemotherapy.

The source of this sequence is a human donor in good health. The V and J genes are TRBV5-5 and TRBJ2-1; TCRdb lists TRBD2, though no DNA is available to test this call. Sequencing was performed on peripheral blood. CDR3: CASSLAVIAGGGFF.